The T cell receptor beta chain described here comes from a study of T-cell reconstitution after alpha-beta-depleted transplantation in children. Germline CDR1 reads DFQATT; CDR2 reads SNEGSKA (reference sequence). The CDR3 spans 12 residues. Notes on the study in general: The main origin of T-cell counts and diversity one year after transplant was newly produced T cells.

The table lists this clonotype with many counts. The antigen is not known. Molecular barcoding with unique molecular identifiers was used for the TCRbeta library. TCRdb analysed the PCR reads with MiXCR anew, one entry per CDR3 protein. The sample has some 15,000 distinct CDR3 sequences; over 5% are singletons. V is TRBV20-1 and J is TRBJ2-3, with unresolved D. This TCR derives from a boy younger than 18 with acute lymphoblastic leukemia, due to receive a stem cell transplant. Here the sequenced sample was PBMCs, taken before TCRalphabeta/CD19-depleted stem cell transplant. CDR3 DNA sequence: TGCAGCACTCCTCGGGCCACAGATACGCAGTATTTT. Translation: CSTPRATDTQYF.